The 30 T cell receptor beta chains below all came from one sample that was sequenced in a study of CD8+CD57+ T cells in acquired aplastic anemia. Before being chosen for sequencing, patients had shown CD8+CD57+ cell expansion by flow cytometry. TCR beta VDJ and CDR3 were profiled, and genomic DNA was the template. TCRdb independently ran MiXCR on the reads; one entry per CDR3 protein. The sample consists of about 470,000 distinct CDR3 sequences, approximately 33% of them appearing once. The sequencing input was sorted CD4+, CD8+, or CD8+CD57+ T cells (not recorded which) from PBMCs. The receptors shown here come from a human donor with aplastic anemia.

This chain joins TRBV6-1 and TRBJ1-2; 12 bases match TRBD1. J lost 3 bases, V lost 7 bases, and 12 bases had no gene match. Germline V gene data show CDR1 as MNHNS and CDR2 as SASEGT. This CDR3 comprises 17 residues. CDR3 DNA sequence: TGTGCCAGCATCACCGGGACAGGGGGCGAATTAGACTATGGCTACACCTTC. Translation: CASITGTGGELDYGYTF.

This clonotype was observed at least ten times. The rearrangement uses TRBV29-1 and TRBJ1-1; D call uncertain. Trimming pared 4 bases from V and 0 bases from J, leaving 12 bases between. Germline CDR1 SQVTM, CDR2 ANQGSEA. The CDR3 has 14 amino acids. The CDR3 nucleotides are TGCAGCGTTGGATTGACCCCCATGAACACTGAAGCTTTCTTT. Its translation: CSVGLTPMNTEAFF.

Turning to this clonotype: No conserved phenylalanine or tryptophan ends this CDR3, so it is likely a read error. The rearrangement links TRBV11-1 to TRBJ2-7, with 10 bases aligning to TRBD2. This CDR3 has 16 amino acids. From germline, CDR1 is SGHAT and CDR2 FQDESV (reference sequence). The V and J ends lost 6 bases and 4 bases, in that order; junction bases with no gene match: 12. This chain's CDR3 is CASRPMRQAGGYEQYL. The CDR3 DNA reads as TGTGCCAGCAGGCCCATGCGGCAAGCGGGAGGGTACGAGCAGTACCTC.

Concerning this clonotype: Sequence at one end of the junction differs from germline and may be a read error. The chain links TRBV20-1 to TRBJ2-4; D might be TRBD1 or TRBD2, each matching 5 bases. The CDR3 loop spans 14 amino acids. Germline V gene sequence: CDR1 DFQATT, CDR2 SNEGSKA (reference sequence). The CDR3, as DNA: TGCGGTGCTCCCTCCGGGACCGCCAAAAACATTCAGTACTTC. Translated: CGAPSGTAKNIQYF.

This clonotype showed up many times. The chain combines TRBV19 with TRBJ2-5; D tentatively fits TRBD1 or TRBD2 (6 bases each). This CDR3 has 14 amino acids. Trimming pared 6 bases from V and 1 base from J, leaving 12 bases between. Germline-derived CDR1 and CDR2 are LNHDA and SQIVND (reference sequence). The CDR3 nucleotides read TGTGCCAGTAGCGGGGGACACTTCCAAGAGACCCAGTACTTC. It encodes CASSGGHFQETQYF.

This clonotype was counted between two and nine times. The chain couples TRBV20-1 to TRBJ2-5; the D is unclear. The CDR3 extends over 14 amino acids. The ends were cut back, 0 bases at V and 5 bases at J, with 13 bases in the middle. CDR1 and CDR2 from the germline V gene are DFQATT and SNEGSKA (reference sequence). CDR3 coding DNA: TGCAGTGCTAGAGACGCATCCCGTGAGGAGACCCAGTACTTC. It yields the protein CSARDASREETQYF.

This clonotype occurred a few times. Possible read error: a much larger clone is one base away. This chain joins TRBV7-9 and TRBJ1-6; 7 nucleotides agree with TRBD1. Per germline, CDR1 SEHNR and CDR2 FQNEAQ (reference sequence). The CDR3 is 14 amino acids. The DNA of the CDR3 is TGTACCAGCCCACTCACAGGGGATAAGGCACCCCTCCACTTT. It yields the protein CTSPLTGDKAPLHF.

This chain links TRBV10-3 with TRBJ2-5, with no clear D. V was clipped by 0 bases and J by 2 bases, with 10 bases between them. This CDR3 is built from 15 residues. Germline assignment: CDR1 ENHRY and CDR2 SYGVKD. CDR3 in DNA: TGTGCCATCAGTGAGTCGGTAACCGGGCAAGAGACCCAGTACTTC. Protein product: CAISESVTGQETQYF.

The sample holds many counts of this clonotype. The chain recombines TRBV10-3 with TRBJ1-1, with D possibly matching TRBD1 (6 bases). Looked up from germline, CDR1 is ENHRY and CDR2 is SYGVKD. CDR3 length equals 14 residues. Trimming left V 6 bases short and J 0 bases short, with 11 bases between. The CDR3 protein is CAIRRTEMNTEAFF. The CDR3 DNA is TGTGCCATCAGGAGGACAGAGATGAACACTGAAGCTTTCTTT.

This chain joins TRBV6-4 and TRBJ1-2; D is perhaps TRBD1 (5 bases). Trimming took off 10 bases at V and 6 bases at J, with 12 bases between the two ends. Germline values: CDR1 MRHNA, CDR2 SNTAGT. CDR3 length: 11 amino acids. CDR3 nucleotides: TGTGCCACCCACGGGGGGAATGGCTACACCTTC. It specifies CATHGGNGYTF.

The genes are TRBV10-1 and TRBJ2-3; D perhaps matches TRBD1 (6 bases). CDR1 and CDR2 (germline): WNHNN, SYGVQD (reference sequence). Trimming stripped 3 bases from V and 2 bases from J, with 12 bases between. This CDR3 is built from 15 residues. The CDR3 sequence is CASSESQGTTDTQYF. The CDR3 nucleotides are TGCGCCAGCAGTGAATCACAGGGTACCACAGATACGCAGTATTTT.

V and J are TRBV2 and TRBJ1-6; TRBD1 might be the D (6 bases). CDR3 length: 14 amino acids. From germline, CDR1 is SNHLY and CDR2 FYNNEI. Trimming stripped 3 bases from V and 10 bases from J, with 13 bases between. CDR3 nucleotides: TGTGCCAGCAGTGACATCGGACAGAAGTCACCCCTCCACTTT. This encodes CASSDIGQKSPLHF.

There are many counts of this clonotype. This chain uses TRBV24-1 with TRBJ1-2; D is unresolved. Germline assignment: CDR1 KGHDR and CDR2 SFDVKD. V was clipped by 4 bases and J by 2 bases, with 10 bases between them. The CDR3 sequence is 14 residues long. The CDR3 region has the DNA TGTGCCACCAGTGACCCTGGACGGAACTATGGCTACACCTTC. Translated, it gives CATSDPGRNYGYTF.

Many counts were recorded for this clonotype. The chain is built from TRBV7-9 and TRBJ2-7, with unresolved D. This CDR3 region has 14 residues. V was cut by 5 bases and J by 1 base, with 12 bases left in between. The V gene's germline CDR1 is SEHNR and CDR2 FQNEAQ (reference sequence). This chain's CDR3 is CASSPVAQSYEQYF. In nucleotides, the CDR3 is TGTGCCAGCAGCCCCGTTGCACAGTCCTACGAGCAGTACTTC.

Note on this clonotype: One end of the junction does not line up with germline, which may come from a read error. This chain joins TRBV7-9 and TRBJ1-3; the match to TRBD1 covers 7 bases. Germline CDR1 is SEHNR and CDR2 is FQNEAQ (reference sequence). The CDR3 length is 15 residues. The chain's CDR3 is CASTLAGTDGNTIYF. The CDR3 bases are TGTGCCAGCACCTTAGCCGGGACAGACGGAAACACCATATATTTT.

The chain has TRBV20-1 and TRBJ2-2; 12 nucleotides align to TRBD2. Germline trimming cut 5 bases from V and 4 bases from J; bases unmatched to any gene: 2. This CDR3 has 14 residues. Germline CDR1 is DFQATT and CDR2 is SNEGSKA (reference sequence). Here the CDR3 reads CSAPLAGGTGELFF. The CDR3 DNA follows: TGCAGTGCTCCACTAGCGGGAGGCACCGGGGAGCTGTTTTTT.

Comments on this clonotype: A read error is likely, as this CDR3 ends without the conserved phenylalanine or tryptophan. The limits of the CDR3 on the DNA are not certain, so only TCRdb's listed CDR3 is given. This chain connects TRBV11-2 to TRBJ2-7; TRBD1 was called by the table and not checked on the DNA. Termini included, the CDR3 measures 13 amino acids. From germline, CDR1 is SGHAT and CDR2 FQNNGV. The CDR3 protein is CASSLDLGIAGYL.

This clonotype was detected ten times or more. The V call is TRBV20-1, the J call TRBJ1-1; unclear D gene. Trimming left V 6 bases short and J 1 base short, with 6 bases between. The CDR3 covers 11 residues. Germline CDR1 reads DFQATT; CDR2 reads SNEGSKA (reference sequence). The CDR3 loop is CSAGGNTEAFF. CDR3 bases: TGCAGTGCGGGTGGGAACACTGAAGCTTTCTTT.

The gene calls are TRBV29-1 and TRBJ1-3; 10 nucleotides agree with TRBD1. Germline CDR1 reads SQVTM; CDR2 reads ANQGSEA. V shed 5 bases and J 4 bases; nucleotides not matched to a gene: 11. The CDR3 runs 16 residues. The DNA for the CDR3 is TGCAGCGTTTCCGGGACAGGGGATTTGCTCGGAAACACCATATATTTT. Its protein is CSVSGTGDLLGNTIYF.

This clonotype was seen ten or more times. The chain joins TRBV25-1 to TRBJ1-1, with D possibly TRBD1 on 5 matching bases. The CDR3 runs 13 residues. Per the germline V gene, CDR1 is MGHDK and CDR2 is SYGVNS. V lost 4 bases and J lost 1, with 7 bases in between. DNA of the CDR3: TGTGCCAGCAGTGTACAGGCGAACACTGAAGCTTTCTTT. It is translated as CASSVQANTEAFF.

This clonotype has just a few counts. For the CDR3, the DNA is TGTGCCAGCAGTCCCCCGACAGGGTGGGCCGGGGAGCTGTTTTTT. It yields the protein CASSPPTGWAGELFF. The chain joins TRBV6-1 to TRBJ2-2, with 7 bases identical to TRBD1. There are 15 residues in the CDR3. CDR1 and CDR2 from the germline V gene are MNHNS and SASEGT. V was pared by 5 bases and J by 6 bases, with 9 bases of the junction left unmatched.

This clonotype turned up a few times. The CDR3 coding sequence is TGTGCCAGCAGTTACTCGACCAGGCAAGGGACCTACGAGCAGTACTTC. Its protein is CASSYSTRQGTYEQYF. The chain recombines TRBV6-5 with TRBJ2-7; D ambiguous. Germline CDR1 MNHEY, CDR2 SVGAGI. V lost 0 bases to trimming and J lost 2 bases, with 14 bases between them. This CDR3 has 16 residues.

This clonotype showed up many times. CDR3 nucleotide sequence: TGTGCCAGTCGTCGGGAGGGATACAATTCACCCCTCCACTTT. Translation gives CASRREGYNSPLHF. The chain links TRBV19 to TRBJ1-6; D is undetermined. The CDR3 sequence is 14 residues long. Germline CDR1 LNHDA, CDR2 SQIVND (reference sequence). The germline V and J ends were trimmed by 8 bases and 7 bases, with 15 bases remaining between them. Supplemented by reference TRBV19 and TRBJ1-6, the full variable domain reads DGGITQSPKYLFRKEGQNVTLSCEQNLNHDAMYWYRQDPGQGLRLIYYSQIVNDFQKGDIAEGYSVSREKKESFPLTVTSAQKNPTAFYLCASRREGYNSPLHFGNGTRLTVT.

For the CDR3, the DNA is TGTGCTAGTGGTTTGACGACTAGACCAATGAAGCAGTTCTTC. Encoded protein: CASGLTTRPMKQFF. V is TRBV12-5 and J is TRBJ2-1; maybe TRBD2 (6 bases). Germline lookup yields CDR1 LGHNT and CDR2 FRNRAP. The CDR3 consists of 14 residues. With 2 bases removed from V and 11 bases from J, the gap between germline ends came to 16 bases.

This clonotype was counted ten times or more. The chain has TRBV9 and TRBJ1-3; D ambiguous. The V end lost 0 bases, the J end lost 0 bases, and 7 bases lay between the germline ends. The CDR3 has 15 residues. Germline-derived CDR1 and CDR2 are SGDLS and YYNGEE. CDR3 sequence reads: CASSVGTDSGNTIYF. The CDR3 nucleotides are TGTGCCAGCAGCGTAGGGACCGACTCTGGAAACACCATATATTTT.

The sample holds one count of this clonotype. As DNA, the CDR3 is TGTGCCAGCAGCCAAACAGGGACAATCCAAGAGACCCAGTACTTC. Residues: CASSQTGTIQETQYF. The chain carries TRBV9 and TRBJ2-5; D may be TRBD1 (6 bases). Trimming pared 4 bases from V and 1 base from J, leaving 14 bases between. The CDR3 has 15 residues. From germline, CDR1 is SGDLS and CDR2 YYNGEE.

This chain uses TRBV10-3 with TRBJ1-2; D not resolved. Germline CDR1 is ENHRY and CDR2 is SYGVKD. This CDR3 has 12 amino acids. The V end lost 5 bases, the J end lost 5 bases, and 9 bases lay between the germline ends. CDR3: CAISSTGYGYTF. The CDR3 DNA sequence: TGTGCCATCAGTAGTACGGGGTATGGCTACACCTTC.

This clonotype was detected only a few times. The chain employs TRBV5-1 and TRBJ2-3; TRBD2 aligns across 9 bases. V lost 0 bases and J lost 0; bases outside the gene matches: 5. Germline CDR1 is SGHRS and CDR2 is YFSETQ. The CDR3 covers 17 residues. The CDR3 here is CASSLARSGGSTDTQYF. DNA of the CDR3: TGCGCCAGCAGCTTGGCCCGTAGCGGGGGCAGCACAGATACGCAGTATTTT.

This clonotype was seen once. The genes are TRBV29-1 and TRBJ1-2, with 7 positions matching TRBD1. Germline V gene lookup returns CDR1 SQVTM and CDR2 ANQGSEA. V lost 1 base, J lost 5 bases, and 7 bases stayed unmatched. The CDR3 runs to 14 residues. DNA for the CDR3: TGCAGCGTTGAAGTTCAGGTCAGGGGGTATGGCTACACCTTC. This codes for CSVEVQVRGYGYTF.

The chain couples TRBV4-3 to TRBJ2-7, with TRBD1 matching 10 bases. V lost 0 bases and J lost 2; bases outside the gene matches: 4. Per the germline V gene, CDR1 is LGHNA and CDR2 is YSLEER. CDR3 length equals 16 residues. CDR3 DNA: TGCGCCAGCAGCCAAGATCCCGGGACAGGGGCCTACGAGCAGTACTTC. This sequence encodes CASSQDPGTGAYEQYF.